The clone carrying this T cell receptor beta chain appeared many times. Its target is unknown. Authors' processing steps: The study's classifier, a distant-metastasis tool for papillary thyroid cancer, was built using CDR3 differences across clinicopathological groups. TCRdb re-clonotyped the PCR reads via MiXCR. TCRdb's processing, not the authors', yielded these V and J calls. The sample has about 35,000 clones, approximately 32% seen once. This sample was taken from a study of metastatic and nonmetastatic thyroid tumors. Study-wide context: Thyroid patients, malignant and benign, had repertoires compared across blood and tumor or nodule tissue. Study-wide results and caveats: According to reports, the diversity of TCR beta was significantly higher in malignant thyroid tumors than in benign nodules, and this held in both blood and tumor samples.

No patient had received any treatment before thyroid surgery. CDR3 length: 13 amino acids. With 7 bases removed from V and 7 bases from J, the gap between germline ends came to 11 bases. Germline V gene sequence: CDR1 MNHNS, CDR2 SASEGT. Sequencing was carried out using blood. The V call is TRBV6-1, the J call TRBJ1-6; D gene unclear. This sequence originates from a female donor with papillary thyroid cancer or a benign thyroid nodule (not recorded which). Some clones in this sample may be carry-over from other donors' samples. CDR3 coding DNA: TGTGCCAGCACCCCGGGTCCCAATTCACCCCTCCACTTT. It specifies CASTPGPNSPLHF.